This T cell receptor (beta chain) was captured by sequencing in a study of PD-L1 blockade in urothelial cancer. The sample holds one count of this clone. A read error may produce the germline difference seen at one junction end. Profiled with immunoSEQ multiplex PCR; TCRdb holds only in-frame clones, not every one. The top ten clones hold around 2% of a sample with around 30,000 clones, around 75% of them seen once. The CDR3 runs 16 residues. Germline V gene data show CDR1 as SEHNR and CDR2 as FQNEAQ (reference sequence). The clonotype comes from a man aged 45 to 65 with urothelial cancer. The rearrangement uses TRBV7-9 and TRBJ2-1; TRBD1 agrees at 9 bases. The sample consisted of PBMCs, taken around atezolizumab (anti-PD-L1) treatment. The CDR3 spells CASSPKDRGSHNEQFF. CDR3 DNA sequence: TGTGCCAGCAGCCCAAAGGACAGGGGCTCCCACAATGAGCAGTTCTTC. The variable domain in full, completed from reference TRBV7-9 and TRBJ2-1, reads DTGVSQNPRHKITKRGQNVTFRCDPISEHNRLYWYRQTLGQGPEFLTYFQNEAQLEKSRLLSDRFSAERPKGSFSTLEIQRTEQGDSAMYLCASSPKDRGSHNEQFFGPGTRLTVL.